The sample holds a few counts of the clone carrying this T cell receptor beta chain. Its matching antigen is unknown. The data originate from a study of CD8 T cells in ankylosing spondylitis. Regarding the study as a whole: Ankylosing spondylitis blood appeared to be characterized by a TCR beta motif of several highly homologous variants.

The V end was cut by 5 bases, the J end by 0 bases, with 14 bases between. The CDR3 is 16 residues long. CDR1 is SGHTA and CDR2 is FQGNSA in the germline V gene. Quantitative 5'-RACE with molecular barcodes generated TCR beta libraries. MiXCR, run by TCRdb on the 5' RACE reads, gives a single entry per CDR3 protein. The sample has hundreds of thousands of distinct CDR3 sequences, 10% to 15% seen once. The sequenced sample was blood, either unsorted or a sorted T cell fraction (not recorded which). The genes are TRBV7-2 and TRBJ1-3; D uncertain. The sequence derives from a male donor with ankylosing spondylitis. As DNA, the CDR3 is TGTGCCAGCAGCCCGGAGGGCAGAAGCTCTGGAAACACCATATATTTT. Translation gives CASSPEGRSSGNTIYF.